These T cell receptor beta chains were read from a single sample in a study of blood T cell repertoires in COVID-19. Clones were read by immunoSEQ multiplex PCR, and TCRdb kept only the in-frame ones, dropping some. Counted here are hundreds of thousands of clones, around 92% occurring once; the ten biggest clones make up 1.5% to 2%. The specimen sequenced was peripheral blood. The source of these receptors is a woman aged 25 to 39 with COVID-19, enrolled during active disease. Both conserved end residues are part of each CDR3. D genes are given only for firm matches. Where a row states a size, it is once, few, many or the class of an expanded clone; other rows omit it.

j_call v_call d_call clone_size cdr3_aa cdr3_nt
TRBJ1-1 TRBV20-1 - - CSAPQTEAFF TGCAGTGCCCCCCAGACTGAAGCTTTCTTT
TRBJ1-5 TRBV6-5 - - CASNDSKYSNQPQHF TGTGCCAGCAACGACAGTAAATATAGCAATCAGCCCCAGCATTTT
TRBJ1-2 TRBV27 - - CASSLAGDGYTF TGTGCCAGCAGTTTAGCAGGGGACGGCTACACCTTC
TRBJ2-3 TRBV9 TRBD2 - CASSISSGGASGTQYF TGTGCCAGCAGCATTTCTAGCGGGGGGGCCAGCGGTACGCAGTATTTT
TRBJ1-2 TRBV2 - - CASLFGARGYTF TGTGCCAGTTTGTTTGGGGCTAGAGGCTACACCTTC
TRBJ1-1 TRBV2 - - CASSTGGGGVAEAFF TGTGCCAGCAGTACGGGTGGCGGAGGGGTCGCTGAAGCTTTCTTT
TRBJ2-1 TRBV7-2 TRBD2 once CASSPTGGTYNEQFF TGTGCCAGCAGCCCGACGGGGGGTACCTACAATGAGCAGTTCTTC
TRBJ2-1 TRBV24-1 - - CATSDLEEQFF TGTGCCACCAGTGATTTGGAGGAGCAGTTCTTC
TRBJ1-2 TRBV19 TRBD1 - CASSRTGTNYGYTF TGTGCCAGTAGCAGGACAGGAACTAACTATGGCTACACCTTC
TRBJ2-3 TRBV2 - - CASSEVSSTDTQYF TGTGCCAGCAGTGAAGTATCTAGCACAGATACGCAGTATTTT
TRBJ2-1 TRBV27 TRBD1 - CASSLQGATYNEQFF TGTGCCAGCAGCTTACAGGGGGCTACATACAATGAGCAGTTCTTC
TRBJ1-4 TRBV6-5 - - CASTKTGTNEKLFF TGTGCCAGCACTAAAACAGGGACAAATGAAAAACTGTTTTTT
TRBJ2-3 TRBV9 - - CASSVFYREDTQYF TGTGCCAGCAGCGTTTTCTACAGGGAAGATACGCAGTATTTT
TRBJ2-4 TRBV6-5 - - CASRRVWGESAIQYF TGTGCCAGCAGACGCGTTTGGGGGGAATCGGCCATTCAGTACTTC
TRBJ1-3 TRBV19 - few CASSKGGSGNTIYF TGTGCCAGTAGTAAAGGCGGCTCTGGAAACACCATATATTTT
TRBJ2-7 TRBV30 - - CAGAKGSYEQYF TGTGCGGGGGCGAAGGGGAGCTACGAGCAGTACTTC
TRBJ1-1 TRBV5-4 - - CASSPQGYTEAFF TGTGCCAGCAGCCCACAGGGCTATACTGAAGCTTTCTTT
TRBJ1-5 TRBV6-1 TRBD1 - CASSERTGRYQPQHF TGTGCCAGCAGTGAGAGGACAGGGCGATATCAGCCCCAGCATTTT
TRBJ1-2 TRBV5-1 - - CASSPPSPLEITF TGCGCCAGCAGCCCACCCTCACCGTTAGAGATCACCTTC
TRBJ1-2 TRBV20-1 TRBD1 - CSAGQGYGYTF TGCAGTGCGGGACAGGGGTATGGCTACACCTTC
TRBJ2-3 TRBV3-1/TRBV3-2 - once CASSLPQGRTDTQYF TGTGCCAGCAGCCTACCCCAGGGTAGGACAGATACGCAGTATTTT
TRBJ2-2 TRBV10-1 - - CASRRGENTGELFF TGCGCCAGCCGGAGGGGTGAAAACACCGGGGAGCTGTTTTTT
TRBJ1-6 TRBV15 - - CATSSRVDSPLHF TGTGCCACCAGCAGCCGGGTAGATTCACCCCTCCACTTT
TRBJ1-1 TRBV27 - once CASSFAGSTAEAFF TGTGCCAGCAGTTTTGCAGGGTCGACCGCTGAAGCTTTCTTT
TRBJ1-5 TRBV28 - - CASSAGVNQPQHF TGTGCCAGCAGTGCGGGGGTCAATCAGCCCCAGCATTTT
TRBJ2-2 TRBV10-2 TRBD1 - CASSLDRVKNTGELFF TGCGCCAGCAGTCTGGACAGGGTTAAAAACACCGGGGAGCTGTTTTTT
TRBJ2-5 TRBV6-1 TRBD2 - CASREAGGPETQYF TGTGCCAGCAGGGAAGCGGGGGGGCCAGAGACCCAGTACTTC
TRBJ2-1 TRBV10-3 - - CAISVGTINGEQFF TGTGCCATCAGTGTTGGGACAATAAACGGTGAGCAGTTCTTC
TRBJ2-3 TRBV7-9 TRBD2 - CASSSDGTSGGPLAQYF TGTGCCAGCAGCTCTGATGGGACTAGCGGGGGCCCGCTCGCGCAGTATTTT
TRBJ1-4 TRBV28 TRBD1 - CASSLTGGYEKLFF TGTGCCAGCAGCTTGACAGGGGGCTATGAAAAACTGTTTTTT
TRBJ2-5 TRBV4-1 TRBD2 once CASSQEPAGGPMETQYF TGCGCCAGCAGCCAAGAACCCGCGGGGGGGCCTATGGAGACCCAGTACTTC
TRBJ2-7 TRBV11-2 - - CASSSRLSYEQYF TGTGCCAGCAGCTCCCGACTATCCTACGAGCAGTACTTC
TRBJ1-2 TRBV6-5 TRBD1 - CASSRTGNGYTF TGTGCCAGCAGTCGGACAGGGAATGGCTACACCTTC
TRBJ1-2 TRBV5-6 - - CASSKNSVYGYTF TGTGCCAGCAGCAAAAATTCGGTCTATGGCTACACCTTC
TRBJ1-2 TRBV28 - - CASSHRGRVDGYTF TGTGCCAGCAGTCACCGAGGCAGGGTGGATGGCTACACCTTC
TRBJ1-5 TRBV18 - once CASSPGPNQPQHF TGTGCCAGCTCCCCGGGTCCTAATCAGCCCCAGCATTTT
TRBJ1-1 TRBV24-1 TRBD1 - CATSARDRNTEAFF TGTGCCACCAGCGCCCGGGACAGGAACACTGAAGCTTTCTTT
TRBJ2-7 TRBV15 - - CATSRDWAEKYF TGTGCCACCAGCAGAGATTGGGCAGAGAAGTACTTC
TRBJ1-1 TRBV6-2/TRBV6-3 TRBD1 few CASSFRGQGNTEAFF TGTGCCAGCAGCTTTAGGGGACAGGGGAACACTGAAGCTTTCTTT
TRBJ1-4 TRBV19 - - CASSILAFATNEKLFF TGTGCCAGTAGTATTCTGGCCTTTGCAACTAATGAAAAACTGTTTTTT
TRBJ1-3 TRBV3-1/TRBV3-2 - few CASSQGTLGNTIYF TGTGCCAGCAGCCAAGGGACTTTAGGAAACACCATATATTTT
TRBJ1-2 TRBV4-1 TRBD1 - CASSQETRDRESDTF TGCGCCAGCAGCCAAGAAACCCGGGACAGGGAGTCGGACACCTTC
TRBJ2-1 TRBV6-7 - - CARKLLSAEYEQFF TGTGCCAGAAAATTACTGTCAGCGGAGTATGAGCAGTTCTTC
TRBJ2-5 TRBV5-4 TRBD1 few CASSLPGRGHETQYF TGTGCCAGCAGCCTCCCGGGCAGGGGGCATGAGACCCAGTACTTC
TRBJ2-1 TRBV12-5 - - CASGTYREIEQFF TGTGCTAGTGGGACGTACAGGGAGATTGAGCAGTTCTTC
TRBJ2-3 TRBV5-6 TRBD2 once CASSLIGGTFTDTQYF TGTGCCAGCAGCTTGATCGGGGGGACCTTCACAGATACGCAGTATTTT
TRBJ1-6 TRBV30 - few CAWSARKFGDSPLHF TGTGCCTGGAGCGCTCGTAAGTTCGGGGATTCACCCCTCCACTTT
TRBJ2-5 TRBV11-3 TRBD1 - CASSSSGGQETQYF TGTGCCAGCAGCTCCTCAGGGGGACAAGAGACCCAGTACTTC
TRBJ1-2 TRBV6-5 - - CATRGTGKNYGYTF TGTGCCACAAGAGGCACAGGGAAGAACTATGGCTACACCTTC
TRBJ1-5 TRBV6-7 - - CASSYTSTEGMGPWSNQPQHF TGTGCCAGCAGTTACACCTCTACGGAGGGGATGGGGCCATGGAGCAATCAGCCCCAGCATTTT